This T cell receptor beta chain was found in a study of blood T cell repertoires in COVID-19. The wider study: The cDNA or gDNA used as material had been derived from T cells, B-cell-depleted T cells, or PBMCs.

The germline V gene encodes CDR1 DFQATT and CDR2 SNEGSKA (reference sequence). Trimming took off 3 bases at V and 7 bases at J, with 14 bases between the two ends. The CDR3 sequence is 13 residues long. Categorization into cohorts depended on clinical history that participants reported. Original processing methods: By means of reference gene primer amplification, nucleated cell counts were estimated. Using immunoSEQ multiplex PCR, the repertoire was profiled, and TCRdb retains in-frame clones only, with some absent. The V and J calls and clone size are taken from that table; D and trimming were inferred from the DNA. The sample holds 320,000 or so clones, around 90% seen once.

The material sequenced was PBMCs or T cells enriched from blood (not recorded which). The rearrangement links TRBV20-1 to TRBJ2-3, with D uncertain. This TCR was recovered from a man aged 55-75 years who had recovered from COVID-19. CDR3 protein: CSASSPTRNTQYF. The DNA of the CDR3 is TGCAGTGCTAGTTCCCCTACGCGGAATACGCAGTATTTT.